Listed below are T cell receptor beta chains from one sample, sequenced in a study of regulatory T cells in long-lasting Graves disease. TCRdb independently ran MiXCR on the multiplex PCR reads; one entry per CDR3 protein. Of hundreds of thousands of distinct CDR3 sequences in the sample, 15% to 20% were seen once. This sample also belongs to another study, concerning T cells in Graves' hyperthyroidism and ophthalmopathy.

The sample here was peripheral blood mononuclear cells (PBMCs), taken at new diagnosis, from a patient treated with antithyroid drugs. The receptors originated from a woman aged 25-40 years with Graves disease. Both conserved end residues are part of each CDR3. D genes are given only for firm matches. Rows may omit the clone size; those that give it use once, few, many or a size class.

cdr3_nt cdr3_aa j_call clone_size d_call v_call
TGTGCCAGCACCTCTGTACACGAGCAGTACTTC CASTSVHEQYF TRBJ2-7 NA NA TRBV3-1
TGTGCCAGCAGCTCCCGGACTAGCGGGCTGAATGAGCAGTTCTTC CASSSRTSGLNEQFF TRBJ2-1 NA TRBD2 TRBV11-1
TGTGCCAGTACCGTAGGCTCTGCAGGGTACACCGGGGAGCTGTTTTTT CASTVGSAGYTGELFF TRBJ2-2 few NA TRBV19
TGTGCCAGCAGTCCCCAACGGACAGGGCCCAATCAGCCCCAGCATTTT CASSPQRTGPNQPQHF TRBJ1-5 few TRBD1 TRBV6-1
TGTGCCAGCAGTTCGCTCAGCTCCGGGGAGCTGTTTTTT CASSSLSSGELFF TRBJ2-2 NA NA TRBV6-5
TGCAGTGCTGGTTTAGCGGGAGGGCCCACCGGGGAGCTGTTTTTT CSAGLAGGPTGELFF TRBJ2-2 many TRBD2 TRBV20-1
TGTGCCAGCAGCCAAGCTCGCGGCGGGAGGCGAGCCTACGAGCAGTACTTC CASSQARGGRRAYEQYF TRBJ2-7 few TRBD2 TRBV3-1
TGTGCCAGCAGCCCTATAGCGGGAGGGGCCCCCTACGAGCAGTACTTC CASSPIAGGAPYEQYF TRBJ2-7 few TRBD2 TRBV3-1
TGTGCCAGCTCACCACCTGCCCCAGGCAATGAGCAGTTCTTC CASSPPAPGNEQFF TRBJ2-1 many NA TRBV18
TGTGCCAGCAGCATTCAGCCCATAACAGATACGCAGTATTTT CASSIQPITDTQYF TRBJ2-3 NA NA TRBV5-6
TGTGCCAGCAGCCAAGAACCCAGCTCTGGAAACACCATATATTTT CASSQEPSSGNTIYF TRBJ1-3 NA NA TRBV3-1
TGCAGTGCTACCCCCGGGACACCGCCCGCGGCCCAGCATTTT CSATPGTPPAAQHF TRBJ1-5 many NA TRBV20-1
TGTGCCAGCAGCTTAGCGGTCGGCGGGAGTCTTTTATCAGAGACCCAGTACTTC CASSLAVGGSLLSETQYF TRBJ2-5 many TRBD2 TRBV7-9
TGTGCCAGCAGTGAATGGGGGGACAGGGCCTCACCCCTCCACTTT CASSEWGDRASPLHF TRBJ1-6 NA TRBD1 TRBV25-1
TGCGCCAGCAGCCCTAGCAGGGGACTCTCTGGAAACACCATATATTTT CASSPSRGLSGNTIYF TRBJ1-3 NA NA TRBV5-1
TGTGCCTGGAGTGGCTGGACGGAGGTTTGGGGCAATCAGCCCCAGCATTTT CAWSGWTEVWGNQPQHF TRBJ1-5 few NA TRBV30
TGTGCCAGCAGTTCTCAGTTAAACACCTACAATGAGCAGTTCTTC CASSSQLNTYNEQFF TRBJ2-1 many NA TRBV28
TGCAGTGCTGGCCGTCTCGAGCGGGAGTTTCGGGATGAGCAGTTCTTC CSAGRLEREFRDEQFF TRBJ2-1 NA TRBD2 TRBV20-1
TGTGCCAGCAGTTACACAACCGGGACTACAGACTACGAGCAGTACTTC CASSYTTGTTDYEQYF TRBJ2-7 NA TRBD2 TRBV6-5
TGTGCCAGTAAGATGGGGGACAAGATCAATTCACCCCTCCACTTT CASKMGDKINSPLHF TRBJ1-6 few NA TRBV19
TGTGCCAGCAGCTTAGGAGGACAGGGCTACTTCCACTTT CASSLGGQGYFHF TRBJ1-6 few TRBD1 TRBV7-8
TGCAGTGCCCCACTCGGGGACGGCTACACCTTC CSAPLGDGYTF TRBJ1-2 NA NA TRBV20-1
TGTGCCTGGATGAGGGGGGGATCACCCCTCCACTTT CAWMRGGSPLHF TRBJ1-6 NA NA TRBV30
TGTGCCAGCAGCTTGACAACGCCGAACACTGAAGCTTTCTTT CASSLTTPNTEAFF TRBJ1-1 many NA TRBV5-5
TGTGCCAGCAGTCCGTCGGTGAGCAGCTATGGCTACACCTTC CASSPSVSSYGYTF TRBJ1-2 many NA TRBV28
TGTGCCAGCAGCCCGCGGACAGGGACTGACAACAATGAGCAGTTCTTC CASSPRTGTDNNEQFF TRBJ2-1 many TRBD1 TRBV7-9
TGTGCCAGCAGTCCGGACACGAGCTCCTACAATGAGCAGTTCTTC CASSPDTSSYNEQFF TRBJ2-1 many NA TRBV28
TGTGCCAGCAGCGCCCCTCCCGGGACGGAAAGGCCCCAGCATTTT CASSAPPGTERPQHF TRBJ1-5 NA NA TRBV2
TGCGCCAGCAGCTTGTCAGGGGCTCCTGAGATCGGCTACACCTTC CASSLSGAPEIGYTF TRBJ1-2 many NA TRBV5-1
TGTGCCAGCAGCCAAGAAAACTCAGGCCAAGCTTTCTTT CASSQENSGQAFF TRBJ1-1 few NA TRBV2
TGTGCCAGCAGTTCCGGACTAGCGGGGAGGTATCCCTCCTACGAGCAGTACTTC CASSSGLAGRYPSYEQYF TRBJ2-7 many TRBD2 TRBV12-3/TRBV12-4
TGCAGTGCTAGAGCTAGACTGGGACTAGCGGAGACGAACACCGGGGAGCTGTTTTTT CSARARLGLAETNTGELFF TRBJ2-2 NA TRBD2 TRBV20-1
TGTGCCAGCAAACCTAGCGGGAGGCGGACAGATACGCAGTATTTT CASKPSGRRTDTQYF TRBJ2-3 NA TRBD2 TRBV6-2/TRBV6-3
TGTGCCAGCAGGGTCACAGGCACCCGTTTCGGCTACACCTTC CASRVTGTRFGYTF TRBJ1-2 many NA TRBV6-2/TRBV6-3